This T cell receptor (beta chain) appears in the sequencing data of a study of Graves' ophthalmopathy and Graves' hyperthyroidism (dated by TCRdb to the late 2010s). With regard to the full study: A patient counted as having stable hyperthyroidism if there was no progression to ophthalmopathy within 18 months of follow-up. The study used signatures of the TCR beta repertoire to tell Graves' ophthalmopathy apart from Graves' hyperthyroidism and to predict which patients would progress to ophthalmopathy. In total, 135 blood samples were TCR-sequenced: 40 to 45 ophthalmopathy, 75 hyperthyroidism and 17 hyperthyroidism-to-ophthalmopathy patients. A discovery set of about a hundred patients (43 ophthalmopathy, fewer than 60 stable hyperthyroidism) was enrolled to explore V-J signatures distinguishing ophthalmopathy from hyperthyroidism. An independent validation cohort was composed of some 19 hyperthyroidism patients and more than 15 patients who later progressed from hyperthyroidism to ophthalmopathy. In more than five hyperthyroidism patients, the T-cell repertoires found in thyroid tissue were compared with those found in blood. Following sample collection, hyperthyroidism patients were given methimazole at a starting dose of 30 mg daily, and ophthalmopathy patients were given high-dose intravenous methylprednisolone.

From the cysteine through the phenylalanine, the CDR3 covers 15 amino acids. Just the 45-base CDR3 DNA is kept, in frame starting at base 1. For CDR1 and CDR2, the germline V gene lists SGHTA and FQGNSA. Ends trimmed: V by 5 bases, J by 2 bases; bases unmatched to a gene: 5. The hyperthyroidism patients were 18 to 65 years old and newly diagnosed, with a disease duration of less than 2 months. Patients with other autoimmune diseases, uncontrolled infections, pregnancy or lactation were excluded. Clinical symptoms, serum thyroxine, TRAb, thyroid ultrasound and orbital computed tomography were used for diagnosis. Total RNA was extracted with Trizol reagent and quality-checked on an Agilent 2100 Bioanalyzer. General study outcomes and caveats: Most of the expanded thyroid clonotypes with a frequency above 0.001 were also detected in blood, and it was suggested that the thyroid immune response may be reflected by blood repertoires. In validation, the model predicted ophthalmopathy progression with less than 71% sensitivity and roughly 72% specificity; 12 predicted patients were CT-confirmed with GO in a median of about 6.2 months. Sample size was not statistically predetermined, and group allocation was not concealed from the investigators. Ophthalmopathy was separated from stable hyperthyroidism by the 13-signature model with more than 85% sensitivity and around 81% specificity in cross-validation and with 80%/75% in the test set.

For repertoire sequencing, the TCR beta CDR3 regions were amplified from RNA transcripts. A first-round RT-PCR used HTBI primers with the Qiagen OneStep RT-PCR kit, followed by a second-round multiplex PCR, size selection and purification. The libraries underwent paired-end sequencing with 100 bp reads on an Illumina HiSeq2000. As for how the authors treated the data: SOAPnuke was used to process the reads, removing any read that contained adapters or uncalled bases, had a mean Phred below 15, or lacked an exact match to the constant primer or identifier. COPE v1.2.5 was used to merge the high-quality paired reads. Clonotypes were defined as unique nucleotide sequences and were aligned to IMGT TRB V, D and J references using MiTCR v1.1. The analysis was limited to V-J combinations with a frequency above 0.0001, which together covered 99.2% of the repertoires. A TCR clonal expansion and chaos score per V-J combination was defined as the ratio of F50 clonal expansion to chaos observed in the TCRdist matrix. Features were reduced by Welch's t-statistics and random forest to 10 to 15 V-J combinations, which fed a naive Bayes classifier. The Morisita-Horn index was used to measure how similar the thyroid and blood repertoires were. TCRdb reworked the public reads: Q25 trimming with fastp, MiXCR clone assembly, productive beta chains retained. Each entry merges the rows of one CDR3 protein and shows their most common DNA and genes. These V and J calls originate from TCRdb's pipeline instead of the authors' own analysis. The sample table holds some 1.1 million distinct CDR3 sequences, of which about 40% were seen once. The top ten constitute around 10% of the sample.

This clonotype appeared many times. This clone's antigen is unknown. Per-nucleotide qualities are absent, and no much larger clonotype sits a single base away. Sequenced material: peripheral blood or thyroid tissue (not recorded which). Here the chain combines TRBV7-2 and TRBJ2-7; TRBD2 lines up with 11 middle nucleotides. The origin of this receptor is an adult man with Graves' hyperthyroidism. The CDR3 here reads CASSETSGGTYEQYF. Here is the DNA: TGTGCCAGCAGCGAAACTAGCGGGGGAACCTACGAGCAGTACTTC.